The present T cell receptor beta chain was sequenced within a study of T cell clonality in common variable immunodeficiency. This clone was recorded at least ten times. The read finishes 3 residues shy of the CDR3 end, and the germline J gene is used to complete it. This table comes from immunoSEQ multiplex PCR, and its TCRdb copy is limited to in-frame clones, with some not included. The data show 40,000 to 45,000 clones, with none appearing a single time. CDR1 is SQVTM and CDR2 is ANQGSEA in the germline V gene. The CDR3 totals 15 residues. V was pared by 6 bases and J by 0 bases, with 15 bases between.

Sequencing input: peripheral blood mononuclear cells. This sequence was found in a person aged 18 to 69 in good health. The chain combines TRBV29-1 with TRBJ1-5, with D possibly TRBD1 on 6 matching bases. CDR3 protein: CSVGDIGGSNQPQHF. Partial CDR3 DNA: TGCAGCGTGGGGGACATCGGCGGTAGCAATCAGCCC. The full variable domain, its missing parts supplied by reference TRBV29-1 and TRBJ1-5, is SAVISQKPSRDICQRGTSLTIQCQVDSQVTMMFWYRQQPGQSLTLIATANQGSEATYESGFVIDKFPISRPNLTFSTLTVSNMSPEDSSIYLCSVGDIGGSNQPQHFGDGTRLSIL.